The 13 T cell receptor beta chains in this list originate from one sample, sequenced in a study of blood T cell repertoires in COVID-19. Data came from immunoSEQ multiplex PCR; TCRdb stores just in-frame clones and leaves some out. The data hold about 300,000 clones, with 89% observed a single time. Sequenced input: PBMCs or T cells enriched from blood (not recorded which). The origin of the receptors is a man between 60 and 70 years old who had recovered from COVID-19.

There are a few counts of this clone. This rearrangement joins TRBV9 to TRBJ2-1, with TRBD2 matching 7 bases. This CDR3 comprises 16 residues. After removal of 3 bases from V and 5 bases from J, the junction contained 11 bases not matched to a gene. Germline-derived CDR1 and CDR2 are SGDLS and YYNGEE. CDR3 bases: TGTGCCAGCAGCGGACGAGATGGCGGGAGTAACAATGAGCAGTTCTTC. Amino acids: CASSGRDGGSNNEQFF. The variable domain in full, completed from reference TRBV9 and TRBJ2-1, reads DSGVTQTPKHLITATGQRVTLRCSPRSGDLSVYWYQQSLDQGLQFLIQYYNGEERAKGNILERFSAQQFPDLHSELNLSSLELGDSALYFCASSGRDGGSNNEQFFGPGTRLTVL.

The rearrangement joins TRBV7-6 to TRBJ2-1, with D hard to call. This CDR3 is built from 15 residues. V lost 3 bases, J lost 2 bases, and 11 bases lay in between. The germline gives CDR1 SGHVS, CDR2 FNYEAQ. CDR3 loop: CASSLPGSTYNEQFF. In DNA form, the CDR3 reads TGTGCCAGCAGCTTGCCAGGCAGCACCTACAATGAGCAGTTCTTC.

The chain uses TRBV19 and TRBJ1-4; D is uncertain. The CDR3 sequence is 11 residues long. The V end lost 5 bases, the J end lost 5 bases, and 3 bases lay between the germline ends. Germline lookup yields CDR1 LNHDA and CDR2 SQIVND (reference sequence). DNA for the CDR3: TGTGCCAGTAGTCAGAATGAAAAACTGTTTTTT. Translating gives CASSQNEKLFF.

The chain links TRBV6-4 to TRBJ2-1; 11 nucleotides align to TRBD2. In germline, CDR1 is MRHNA, CDR2 SNTAGT. J was trimmed by 7 bases and V by 5 bases; bases with no gene match: 7. This CDR3 contains 15 residues. The DNA of the CDR3 is TGTGCCAGCAGTACAACTAGCGGGAGTTTGAATGAGCAGTTCTTC. This gives the protein CASSTTSGSLNEQFF.

The chain combines TRBV19 with TRBJ1-4, with 9 bases identical to TRBD1. Per germline, CDR1 LNHDA and CDR2 SQIVND (reference sequence). The length of the CDR3 is 14 residues. The junction had 3 bases not matched to a gene; V was cut back by 4 bases and J by 6 bases. In DNA form, the CDR3 reads TGTGCCAGTAGTACCGGGACAGGGTATGAAAAACTGTTTTTT. Translated, it gives CASSTGTGYEKLFF.

Here the CDR3 DNA reads TGTGCCAGCAGTTACGGCGGGCCCCGTTATGGCTACACCTTC. The encoded protein is CASSYGGPRYGYTF. The V call is TRBV6-5, the J call TRBJ1-2; D remains unclear. Per germline, CDR1 MNHEY and CDR2 SVGAGI. The CDR3 consists of 14 residues. Trimming shortened V by 2 bases and J by 5 bases, and 12 bases separated the two germline ends.

The rearrangement links TRBV29-1 to TRBJ2-2, with 10 bases that match TRBD1. Germline V gene data show CDR1 as SQVTM and CDR2 as ANQGSEA. The trim removed 4 bases at V and 3 bases at J, leaving 5 bases unmatched. The CDR3 runs to 15 residues. CDR3 nucleotide sequence: TGCAGCGTTGGGGGGACAGGGGCCTACACCGGGGAGCTGTTTTTT. Amino acids: CSVGGTGAYTGELFF.

CDR3 loop: CASSLRGGITGELFF. For the CDR3, the DNA is TGTGCCAGCAGCTTACGAGGAGGGATCACCGGGGAGCTGTTTTTT. The J gene is TRBJ2-2, the V gene TRBV7-3; possible D gene TRBD2, 6 bases. Trimming removed 2 bases at V and 4 bases at J, with 11 bases between. Germline CDR1 SGHTA, CDR2 FQGTGA. The CDR3 is 15 residues long.

The V gene is TRBV9, the J gene TRBJ1-5, with unresolved D. Germline V CDR1 and CDR2: SGDLS, YYNGEE. The ends were cut back, 4 bases at V and 6 bases at J, with 14 bases in the middle. This CDR3 is built from 14 residues. CDR3 DNA sequence: TGTGCCAGCAGCTCCCGAGGGAGAGGTCAGCCCCAGCATTTT. Translated, it gives CASSSRGRGQPQHF.

This clone was seen a few times. The rearrangement joins TRBV3-1 (or the pseudogene TRBV3-2) to TRBJ2-1; 12 bases map to TRBD2. CDR1 and CDR2 from the germline V gene are LGHDT and YNNKEL (reference sequence). Unmatched junction bases numbered 9, after V lost 4 bases and J lost 2 bases. This CDR3 is 18 amino acids long. The CDR3 reads CASSPRLAGVATYNEQFF. The CDR3 DNA follows: TGTGCCAGCAGCCCTAGACTAGCGGGAGTTGCCACCTACAATGAGCAGTTCTTC.

The chain links TRBV9 to TRBJ1-5; 10 bases agree with TRBD1. With 4 bases clipped from V and 6 bases from J, the junction kept 7 bases outside the gene matches. The CDR3 is 15 residues long. Germline loops: CDR1 SGDLS, CDR2 YYNGEE. CDR3 bases: TGTGCCAGCAGCTCCGGACAGGGGGTGGGTCAGCCCCAGCATTTT. It translates to CASSSGQGVGQPQHF.

The chain is built from TRBV7-9 and TRBJ2-1; 8 positions agree with TRBD1. The CDR3 loop spans 15 amino acids. J gave up 3 bases and V 6 bases, and 7 bases lay outside the gene matches. CDR1 is SEHNR, CDR2 FQNEAQ, per germline (reference sequence). CDR3 in amino acids: CASSQPGQVYNEQFF. In DNA, the CDR3 is TGTGCCAGCAGTCAACCGGGACAGGTCTACAATGAGCAGTTCTTC.

This chain connects TRBV19 to TRBJ2-1, with a tentative D call TRBD2 (6 bases). The CDR3 totals 15 residues. From germline, CDR1 is LNHDA and CDR2 SQIVND (reference sequence). The V and J ends lost 3 bases and 2 bases respectively, with 11 bases between them. The chain's CDR3 is CASSIAPGAYNEQFF. For the CDR3, the DNA is TGTGCCAGTAGTATTGCCCCGGGGGCCTACAATGAGCAGTTCTTC.